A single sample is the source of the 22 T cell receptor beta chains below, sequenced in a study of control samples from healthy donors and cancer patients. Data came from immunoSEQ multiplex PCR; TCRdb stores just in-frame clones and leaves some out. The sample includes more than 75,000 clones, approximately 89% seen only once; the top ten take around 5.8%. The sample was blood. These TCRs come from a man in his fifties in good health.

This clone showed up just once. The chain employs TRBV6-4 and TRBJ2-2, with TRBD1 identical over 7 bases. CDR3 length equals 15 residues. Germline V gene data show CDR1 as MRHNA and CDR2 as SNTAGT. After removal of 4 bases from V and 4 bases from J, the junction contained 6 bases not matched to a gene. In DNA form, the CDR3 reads TGTGCCAGCAGTGCAAGGGGGCAGTTCACCGGGGAGCTGTTTTTT. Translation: CASSARGQFTGELFF.

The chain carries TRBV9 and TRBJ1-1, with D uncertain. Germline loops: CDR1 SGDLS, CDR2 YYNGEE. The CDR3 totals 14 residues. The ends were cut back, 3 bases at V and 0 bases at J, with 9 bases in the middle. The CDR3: CASSGGGLNTEAFF. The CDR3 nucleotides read TGTGCCAGCAGCGGAGGAGGGTTGAACACTGAAGCTTTCTTT.

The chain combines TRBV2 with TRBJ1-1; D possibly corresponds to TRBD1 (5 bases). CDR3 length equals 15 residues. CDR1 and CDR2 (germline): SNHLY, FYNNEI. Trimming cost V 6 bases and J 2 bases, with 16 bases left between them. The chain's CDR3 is CASSKETGKNTEAFF. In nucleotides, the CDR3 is TGTGCCAGCAGCAAAGAAACAGGAAAAAACACTGAAGCTTTCTTT.

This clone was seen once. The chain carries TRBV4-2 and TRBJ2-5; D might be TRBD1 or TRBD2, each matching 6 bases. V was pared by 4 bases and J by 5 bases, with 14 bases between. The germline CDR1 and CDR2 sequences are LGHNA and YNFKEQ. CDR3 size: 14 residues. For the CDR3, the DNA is TGTGCCAGCAGCCCTCACGGGGGCGGGGAGACCCAGTACTTC. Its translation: CASSPHGGGETQYF.

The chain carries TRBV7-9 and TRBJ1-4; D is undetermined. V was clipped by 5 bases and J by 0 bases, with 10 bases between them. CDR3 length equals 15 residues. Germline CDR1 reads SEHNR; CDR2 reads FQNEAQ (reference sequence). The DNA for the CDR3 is TGTGCCAGCAGCCCCCCAGAAACAACTAATGAAAAACTGTTTTTT. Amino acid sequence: CASSPPETTNEKLFF.

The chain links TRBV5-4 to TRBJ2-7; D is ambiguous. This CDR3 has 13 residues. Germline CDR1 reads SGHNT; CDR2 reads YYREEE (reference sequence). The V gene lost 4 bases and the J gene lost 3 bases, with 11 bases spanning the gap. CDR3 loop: CASSLGPLYEQYF. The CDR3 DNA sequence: TGTGCCAGCAGCCTAGGACCACTCTACGAGCAGTACTTC.

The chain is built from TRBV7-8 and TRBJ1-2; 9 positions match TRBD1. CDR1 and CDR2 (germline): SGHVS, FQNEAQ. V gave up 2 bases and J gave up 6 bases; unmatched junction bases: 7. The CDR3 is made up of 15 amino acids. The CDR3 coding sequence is TGTGCCAGCAGCTTAATTACACAGGGGGCGGATGGCTACACCTTC. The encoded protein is CASSLITQGADGYTF.

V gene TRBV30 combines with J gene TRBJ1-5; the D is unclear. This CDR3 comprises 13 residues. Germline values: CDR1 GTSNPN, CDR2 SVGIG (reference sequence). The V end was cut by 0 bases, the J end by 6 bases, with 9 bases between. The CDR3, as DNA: TGTGCCTGGAGTGTGGGTCGGGGTCAGCCCCAGCATTTT. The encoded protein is CAWSVGRGQPQHF.

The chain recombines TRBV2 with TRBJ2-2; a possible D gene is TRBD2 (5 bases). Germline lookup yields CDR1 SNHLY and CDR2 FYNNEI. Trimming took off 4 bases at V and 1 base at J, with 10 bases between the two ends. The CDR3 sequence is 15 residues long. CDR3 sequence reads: CASSAQRQNTGELFF. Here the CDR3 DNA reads TGTGCCAGCAGTGCTCAGCGGCAGAACACCGGGGAGCTGTTTTTT. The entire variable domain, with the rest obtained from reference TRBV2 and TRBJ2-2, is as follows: EPEVTQTPSHQVTQMGQEVILRCVPISNHLYFYWYRQILGQKVEFLVSFYNNEISEKSEIFDDQFSVERPDGSNFTLKIRSTKLEDSAMYFCASSAQRQNTGELFFGEGSRLTVL.

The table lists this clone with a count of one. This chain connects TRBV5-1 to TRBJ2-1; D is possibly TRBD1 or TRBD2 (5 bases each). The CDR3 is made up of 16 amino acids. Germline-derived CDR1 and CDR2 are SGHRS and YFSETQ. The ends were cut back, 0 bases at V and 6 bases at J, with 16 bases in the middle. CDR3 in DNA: TGCGCCAGCAGCTTGGCTGGCCCCGAGGGGCGCAATGAGCAGTTCTTC. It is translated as CASSLAGPEGRNEQFF.

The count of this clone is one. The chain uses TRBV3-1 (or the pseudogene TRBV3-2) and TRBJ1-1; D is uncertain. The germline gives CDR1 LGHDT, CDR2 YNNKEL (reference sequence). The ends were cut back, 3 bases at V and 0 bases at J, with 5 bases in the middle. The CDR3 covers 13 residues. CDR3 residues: CASSQGMNTEAFF. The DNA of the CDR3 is TGTGCCAGCAGCCAGGGAATGAACACTGAAGCTTTCTTT.

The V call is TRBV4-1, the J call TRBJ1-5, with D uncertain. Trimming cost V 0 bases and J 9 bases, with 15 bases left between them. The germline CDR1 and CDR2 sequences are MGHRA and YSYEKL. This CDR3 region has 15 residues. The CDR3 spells CASSQDINVLGPQHF. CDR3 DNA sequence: TGCGCCAGCAGCCAAGATATTAACGTACTTGGGCCCCAGCATTTT.

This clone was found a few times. In DNA, the CDR3 is TGTGCCAGCAGTTCCCAACAGGAAGGCTACACCTTC. It is translated as CASSSQQEGYTF. The V gene is TRBV6-6, the J gene TRBJ1-2, with a weak D call TRBD1 (5 bases). This CDR3 has 12 amino acids. Trimming pared 4 bases from V and 8 bases from J, leaving 11 bases between. In germline, CDR1 is MNHNY, CDR2 SVGAGI (reference sequence).

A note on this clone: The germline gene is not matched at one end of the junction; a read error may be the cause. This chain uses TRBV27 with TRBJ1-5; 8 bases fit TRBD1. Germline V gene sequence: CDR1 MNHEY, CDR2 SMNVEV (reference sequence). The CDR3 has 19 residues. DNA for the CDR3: TGTGCCAGCAGTCGTTACCTCCGGGACAGGTCGGGAGGCAATCAGTCCCAGCATTTT. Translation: CASSRYLRDRSGGNQSQHF.

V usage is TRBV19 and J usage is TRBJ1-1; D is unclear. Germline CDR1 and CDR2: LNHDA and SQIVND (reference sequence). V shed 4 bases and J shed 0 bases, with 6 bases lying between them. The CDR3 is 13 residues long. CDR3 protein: CASSTEMNTEAFF. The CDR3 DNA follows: TGTGCCAGTAGTACAGAGATGAACACTGAAGCTTTCTTT.

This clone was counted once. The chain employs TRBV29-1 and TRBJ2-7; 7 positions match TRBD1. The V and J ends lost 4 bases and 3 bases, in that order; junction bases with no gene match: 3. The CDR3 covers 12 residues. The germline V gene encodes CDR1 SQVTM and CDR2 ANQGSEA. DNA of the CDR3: TGCAGCGTTGTACAGGGGATCTACGAGCAGTACTTC. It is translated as CSVVQGIYEQYF.

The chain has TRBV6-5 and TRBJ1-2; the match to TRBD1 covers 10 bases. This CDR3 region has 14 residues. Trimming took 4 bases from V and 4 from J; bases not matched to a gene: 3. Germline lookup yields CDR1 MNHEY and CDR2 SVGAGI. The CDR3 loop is CASSWTGGTYGYTF. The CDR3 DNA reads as TGTGCCAGCAGTTGGACAGGGGGAACCTATGGCTACACCTTC.

The CDR3 is CASSLASGAGAFEAFF. In DNA, the CDR3 is TGTGCCAGCAGCTTAGCGAGCGGAGCCGGGGCTTTTGAAGCTTTCTTT. The chain joins TRBV7-9 to TRBJ1-1, with a tentative D call TRBD1 (5 bases). In germline, CDR1 is SEHNR, CDR2 FQNEAQ (reference sequence). Trimming took off 0 bases at V and 7 bases at J, with 18 bases between the two ends. There are 16 residues in the CDR3.

The CDR3 protein is CASSFGQPQHF. CDR3 nucleotide sequence: TGTGCCAGCAGTTTCGGTCAGCCCCAGCATTTT. The chain carries TRBV12-3 or TRBV12-4 and TRBJ1-5; D gene uncertain. V was pared by 3 bases and J by 6 bases, with 3 bases between. The CDR3 contains 11 residues.

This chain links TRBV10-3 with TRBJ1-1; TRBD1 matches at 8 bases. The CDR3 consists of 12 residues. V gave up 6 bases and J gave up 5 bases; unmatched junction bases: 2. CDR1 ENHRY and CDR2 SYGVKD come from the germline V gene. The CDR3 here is CAIRTGETEAFF. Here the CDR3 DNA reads TGTGCCATCAGGACAGGGGAGACTGAAGCTTTCTTT.

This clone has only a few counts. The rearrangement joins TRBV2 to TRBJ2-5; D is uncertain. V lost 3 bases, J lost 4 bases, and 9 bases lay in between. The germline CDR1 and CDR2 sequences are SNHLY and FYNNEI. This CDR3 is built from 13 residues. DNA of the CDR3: TGTGCCAGCAGTGATAAGCGTCCAGAGACCCAGTACTTC. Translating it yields CASSDKRPETQYF.

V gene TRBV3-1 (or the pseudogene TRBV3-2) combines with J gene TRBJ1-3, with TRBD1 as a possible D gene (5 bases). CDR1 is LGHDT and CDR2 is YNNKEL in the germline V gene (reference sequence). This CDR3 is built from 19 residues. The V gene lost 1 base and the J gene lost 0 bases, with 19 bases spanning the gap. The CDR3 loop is CASSQVRGVTYSSGNTIYF. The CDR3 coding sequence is TGTGCCAGCAGCCAAGTCAGAGGGGTCACCTACAGCTCTGGAAACACCATATATTTT.